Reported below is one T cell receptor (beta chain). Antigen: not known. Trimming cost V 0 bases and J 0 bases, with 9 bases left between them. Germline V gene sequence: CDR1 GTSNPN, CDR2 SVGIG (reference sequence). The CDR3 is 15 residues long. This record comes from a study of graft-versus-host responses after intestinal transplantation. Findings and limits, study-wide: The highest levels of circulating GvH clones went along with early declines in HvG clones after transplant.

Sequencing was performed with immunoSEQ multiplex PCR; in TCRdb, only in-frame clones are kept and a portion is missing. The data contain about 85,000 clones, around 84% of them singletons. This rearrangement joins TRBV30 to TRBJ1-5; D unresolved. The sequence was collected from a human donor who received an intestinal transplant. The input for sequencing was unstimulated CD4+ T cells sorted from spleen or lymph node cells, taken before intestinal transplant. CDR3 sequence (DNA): TGTGCCTGGAGTGTCGGAGTTAATAGCAATCAGCCCCAGCATTTT. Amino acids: CAWSVGVNSNQPQHF.